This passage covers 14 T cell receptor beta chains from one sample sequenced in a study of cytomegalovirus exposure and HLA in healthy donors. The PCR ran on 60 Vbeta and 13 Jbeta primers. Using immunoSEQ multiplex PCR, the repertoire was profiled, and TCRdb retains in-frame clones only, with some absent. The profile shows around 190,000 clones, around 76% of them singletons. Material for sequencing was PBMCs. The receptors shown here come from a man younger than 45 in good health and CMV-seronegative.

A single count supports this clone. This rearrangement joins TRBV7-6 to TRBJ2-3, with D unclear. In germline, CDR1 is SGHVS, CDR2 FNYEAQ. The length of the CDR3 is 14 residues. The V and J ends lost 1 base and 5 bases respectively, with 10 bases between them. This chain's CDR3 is CASSLVPAGDTQYF. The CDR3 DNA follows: TGTGCCAGCAGCTTAGTTCCGGCAGGAGATACGCAGTATTTT.

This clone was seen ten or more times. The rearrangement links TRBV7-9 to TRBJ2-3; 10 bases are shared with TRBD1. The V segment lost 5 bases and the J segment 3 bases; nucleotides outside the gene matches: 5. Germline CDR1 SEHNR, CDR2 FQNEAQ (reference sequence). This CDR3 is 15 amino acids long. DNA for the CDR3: TGTGCCAGCAGCGCAGGGACAGGGGAAACAGATACGCAGTATTTT. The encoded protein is CASSAGTGETDTQYF.

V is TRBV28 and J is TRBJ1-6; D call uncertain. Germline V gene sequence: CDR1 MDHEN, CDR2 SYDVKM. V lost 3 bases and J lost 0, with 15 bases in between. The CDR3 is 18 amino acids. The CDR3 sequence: CASSFGQLYSSYNSPLHF. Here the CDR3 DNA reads TGTGCCAGCAGTTTTGGGCAGTTGTACAGCTCCTATAATTCACCCCTCCACTTT.

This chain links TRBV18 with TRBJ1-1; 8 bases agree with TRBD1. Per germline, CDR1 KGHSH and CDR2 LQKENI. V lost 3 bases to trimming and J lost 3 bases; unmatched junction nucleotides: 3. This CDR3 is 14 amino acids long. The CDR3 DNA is TGTGCCAGCTCACCCGACAGGGGCGACACTGAAGCTTTCTTT. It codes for CASSPDRGDTEAFF.

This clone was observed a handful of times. The CDR3 sequence: CASTPRGRAGANVLTF. The CDR3 bases are TGTGCCAGCACCCCTAGGGGCCGGGCTGGGGCCAACGTCCTGACTTTC. J is TRBJ2-6 and V is TRBV5-6; D is possibly TRBD1 (5 bases). Trimming left V 6 bases short and J 2 bases short, with 15 bases between. The germline gives CDR1 SGHDT, CDR2 YYEEEE. This CDR3 has 16 amino acids.

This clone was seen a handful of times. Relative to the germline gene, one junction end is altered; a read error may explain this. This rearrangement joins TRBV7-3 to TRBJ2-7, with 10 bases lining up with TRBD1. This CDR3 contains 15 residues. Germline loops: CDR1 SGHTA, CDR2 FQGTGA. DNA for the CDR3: TGTGCCAGCAGCCTAACCGGGACAGGGGCATACGAGCAGTACTTC. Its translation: CASSLTGTGAYEQYF.

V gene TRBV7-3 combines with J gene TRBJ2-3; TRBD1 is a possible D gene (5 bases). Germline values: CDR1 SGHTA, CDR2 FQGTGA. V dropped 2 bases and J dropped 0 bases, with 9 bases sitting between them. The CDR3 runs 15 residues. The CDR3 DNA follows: TGTGCCAGCAGCTTACAGGGATTTAGCACAGATACGCAGTATTTT. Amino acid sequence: CASSLQGFSTDTQYF.

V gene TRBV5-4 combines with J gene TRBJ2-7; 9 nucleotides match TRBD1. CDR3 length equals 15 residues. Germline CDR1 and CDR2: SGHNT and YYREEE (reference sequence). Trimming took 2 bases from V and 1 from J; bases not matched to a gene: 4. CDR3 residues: CASSLGGTGSYEQYF. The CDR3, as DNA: TGTGCCAGCAGCTTAGGCGGGACAGGGTCCTACGAGCAGTACTTC.

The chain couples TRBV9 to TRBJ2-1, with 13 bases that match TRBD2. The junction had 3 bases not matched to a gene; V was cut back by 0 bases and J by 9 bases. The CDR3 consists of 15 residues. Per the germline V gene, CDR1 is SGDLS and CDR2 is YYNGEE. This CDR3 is CASSVGGLAGAEQFF. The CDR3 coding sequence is TGTGCCAGCAGCGTAGGCGGACTAGCGGGAGCTGAGCAGTTCTTC. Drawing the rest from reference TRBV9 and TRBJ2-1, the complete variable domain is DSGVTQTPKHLITATGQRVTLRCSPRSGDLSVYWYQQSLDQGLQFLIQYYNGEERAKGNILERFSAQQFPDLHSELNLSSLELGDSALYFCASSVGGLAGAEQFFGPGTRLTVL.

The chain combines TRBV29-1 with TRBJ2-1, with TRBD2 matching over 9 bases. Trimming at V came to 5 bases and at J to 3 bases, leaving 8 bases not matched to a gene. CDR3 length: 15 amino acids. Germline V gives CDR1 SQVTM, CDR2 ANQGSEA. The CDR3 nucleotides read TGCAGCGTTTCCGTCCTAGCGGGGCTCTACAATGAGCAGTTCTTC. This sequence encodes CSVSVLAGLYNEQFF.

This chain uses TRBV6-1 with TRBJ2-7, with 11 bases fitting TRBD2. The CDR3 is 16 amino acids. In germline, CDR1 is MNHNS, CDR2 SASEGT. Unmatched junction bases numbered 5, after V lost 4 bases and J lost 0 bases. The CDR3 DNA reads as TGTGCCAGCAGTGTCGCGGGACTAGCGGTCTCCTACGAGCAGTACTTC. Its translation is CASSVAGLAVSYEQYF.

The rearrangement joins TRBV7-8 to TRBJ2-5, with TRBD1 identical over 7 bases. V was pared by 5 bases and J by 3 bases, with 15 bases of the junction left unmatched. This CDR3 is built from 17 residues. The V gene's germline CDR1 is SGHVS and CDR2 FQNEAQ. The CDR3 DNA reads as TGTGCCAGCAGCACCCGACGTGACAGGGAATTAAAAGAGACCCAGTACTTC. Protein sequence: CASSTRRDRELKETQYF.

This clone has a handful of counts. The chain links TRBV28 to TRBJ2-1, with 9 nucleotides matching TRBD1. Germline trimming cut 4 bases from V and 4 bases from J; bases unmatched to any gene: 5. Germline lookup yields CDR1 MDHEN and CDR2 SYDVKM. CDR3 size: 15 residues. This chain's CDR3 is CASSSGTGIYNEQFF. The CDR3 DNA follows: TGTGCCAGCAGTTCCGGGACAGGGATTTACAATGAGCAGTTCTTC.

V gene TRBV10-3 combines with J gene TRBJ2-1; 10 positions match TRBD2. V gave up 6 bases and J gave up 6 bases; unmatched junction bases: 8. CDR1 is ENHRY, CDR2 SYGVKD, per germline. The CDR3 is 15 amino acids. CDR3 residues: CAISQREGLGNEQFF. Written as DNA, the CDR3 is TGTGCCATCAGCCAGCGGGAGGGCCTAGGCAATGAGCAGTTCTTC.